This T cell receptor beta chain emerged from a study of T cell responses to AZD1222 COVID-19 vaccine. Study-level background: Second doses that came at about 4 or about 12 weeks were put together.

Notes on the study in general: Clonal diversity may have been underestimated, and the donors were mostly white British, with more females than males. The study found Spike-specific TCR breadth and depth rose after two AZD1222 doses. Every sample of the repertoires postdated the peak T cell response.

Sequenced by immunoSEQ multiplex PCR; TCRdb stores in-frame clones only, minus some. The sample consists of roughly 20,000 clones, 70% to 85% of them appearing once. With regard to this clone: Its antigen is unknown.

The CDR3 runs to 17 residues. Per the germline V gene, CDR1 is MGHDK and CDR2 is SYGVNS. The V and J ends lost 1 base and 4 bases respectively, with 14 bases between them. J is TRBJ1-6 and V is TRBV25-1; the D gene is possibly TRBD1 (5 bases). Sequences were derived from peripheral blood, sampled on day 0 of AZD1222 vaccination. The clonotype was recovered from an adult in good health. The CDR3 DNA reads TGTGCCAGCAGTGAATCCACTCTGGGGCTTTATAATTCACCCCTCCACTTT. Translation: CASSESTLGLYNSPLHF.